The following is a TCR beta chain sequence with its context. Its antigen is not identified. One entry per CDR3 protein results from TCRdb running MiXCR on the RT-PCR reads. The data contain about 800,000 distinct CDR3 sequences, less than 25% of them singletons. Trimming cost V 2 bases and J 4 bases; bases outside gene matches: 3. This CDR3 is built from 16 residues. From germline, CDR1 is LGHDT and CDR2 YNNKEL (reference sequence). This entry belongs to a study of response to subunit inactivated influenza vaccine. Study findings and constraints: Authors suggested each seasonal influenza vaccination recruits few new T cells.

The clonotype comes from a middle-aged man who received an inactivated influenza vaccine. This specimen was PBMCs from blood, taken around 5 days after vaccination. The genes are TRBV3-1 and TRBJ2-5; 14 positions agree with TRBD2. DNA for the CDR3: TGTGCCAGCAGCCAACGACTAGCGGGGGGGGGAGAGACCCAGTACTTC. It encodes CASSQRLAGGGETQYF.